The 7 T cell receptor beta chains below were found in one sample sequenced in a study of T-cell reconstitution after alpha-beta-depleted transplantation in children. Library preparation (for TCRbeta) was performed with unique molecular identifiers. One entry per CDR3 protein, called by TCRdb with MiXCR from the PCR reads. The repertoire holds about 370,000 distinct CDR3 sequences, with roughly 21% as singletons. This specimen was PBMCs from the stem cell graft donor, taken from the stem cell graft. All receptors come from a human donor who donated a stem cell graft to a child with acute myeloid leukemia.

This clonotype has a handful of counts. The chain uses TRBV7-9 and TRBJ2-1, with D possibly being TRBD2 (5 bases). CDR3 length equals 14 residues. CDR1 is SEHNR and CDR2 is FQNEAQ in the germline V gene (reference sequence). V was trimmed by 0 bases and J by 8 bases, leaving 11 bases between them. The chain's CDR3 is CASSLAGGRDEQFF. The CDR3 region has the DNA TGTGCCAGCAGCTTAGCAGGAGGTAGGGATGAGCAGTTCTTC.

This clonotype was counted a few times. The chain links TRBV5-1 to TRBJ2-3, with TRBD1 identical over 10 bases. There are 16 residues in the CDR3. CDR1 and CDR2 (germline): SGHRS, YFSETQ. V was pared by 4 bases and J by 0 bases, with 5 bases of the junction left unmatched. CDR3 coding DNA: TGCGCCAGCAGCCTTCGGACAGGGGGAAGCACAGATACGCAGTATTTT. Translated: CASSLRTGGSTDTQYF.

This clonotype has at least ten counts. The chain joins TRBV29-1 to TRBJ1-5; tentative D call: TRBD1 (6 bases). V lost 4 bases and J lost 3, with 10 bases in between. The CDR3 is 13 residues long. Germline-derived CDR1 and CDR2 are SQVTM and ANQGSEA. The CDR3 DNA is TGCAGCGTTGGACAGGCGAACAATCAGCCCCAGCATTTT. Translation gives CSVGQANNQPQHF. The full variable domain, rest sourced from reference TRBV29-1 and TRBJ1-5, is SAVISQKPSRDICQRGTSLTIQCQVDSQVTMMFWYRQQPGQSLTLIATANQGSEATYESGFVIDKFPISRPNLTFSTLTVSNMSPEDSSIYLCSVGQANNQPQHFGDGTRLSIL.

This clonotype was observed a handful of times. In nucleotides, the CDR3 is TGTGCCAGCAGCTTGAGATGGGCCGGTAGCACAGATACGCAGTATTTT. This gives the protein CASSLRWAGSTDTQYF. J is TRBJ2-3 and V is TRBV7-2; D is ambiguous. Between the trimmed V and J ends, which lost 3 bases and 0 bases, there was a span of 13 bases. CDR1 is SGHTA, CDR2 FQGNSA, per germline. This CDR3 spans 16 amino acids.

The gene calls are TRBV12-3 or TRBV12-4 and TRBJ1-1; TRBD1 is a possible D gene (5 bases). V was cut by 5 bases and J by 4 bases, with 11 bases left in between. The CDR3 has 13 residues. The CDR3 loop reads CASSTGLGTEAFF. The CDR3 nucleotides read TGTGCCAGCAGTACAGGATTGGGCACTGAAGCTTTCTTT.

This clonotype turned up a few times. The V and J genes are TRBV20-1 and TRBJ1-5, with a tentative D call TRBD1 (5 bases). Germline V gene data show CDR1 as DFQATT and CDR2 as SNEGSKA (reference sequence). The CDR3 contains 17 residues. The germline V and J ends were trimmed by 1 base and 2 bases, with 18 bases remaining between them. The CDR3 reads CSARAQWGDYRNQPQHF. The CDR3 DNA sequence: TGCAGTGCTAGAGCCCAGTGGGGGGATTATCGCAATCAGCCCCAGCATTTT.

The chain is built from TRBV3-1 and TRBJ1-4, with D possibly being TRBD1 (6 bases). CDR3 size: 14 residues. Between the trimmed V and J ends, which lost 1 base and 10 bases, there was a span of 13 bases. Germline V gives CDR1 LGHDT, CDR2 YNNKEL (reference sequence). The CDR3 DNA reads as TGTGCCAGCAGCCAAGGACAGGACCCCGTAAAACTGTTTTTT. Translating it yields CASSQGQDPVKLFF. The full variable domain, rest sourced from reference TRBV3-1 and TRBJ1-4, is DTAVSQTPKYLVTQMGNDKSIKCEQNLGHDTMYWYKQDSKKFLKIMFSYNNKELIINETVPNRFSPKSPDKAHLNLHINSLELGDSAVYFCASSQGQDPVKLFFGSGTQLSVL.